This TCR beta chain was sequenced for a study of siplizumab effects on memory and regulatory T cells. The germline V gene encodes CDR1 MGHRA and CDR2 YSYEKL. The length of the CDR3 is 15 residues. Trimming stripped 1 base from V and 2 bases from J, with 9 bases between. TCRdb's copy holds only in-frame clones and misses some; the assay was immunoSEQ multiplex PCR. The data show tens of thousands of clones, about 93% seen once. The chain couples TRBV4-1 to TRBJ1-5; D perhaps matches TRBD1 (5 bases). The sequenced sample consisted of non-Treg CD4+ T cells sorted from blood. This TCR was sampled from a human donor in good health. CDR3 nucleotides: TGCGCCAGCAGCCAAGTCGGGGGGGGCAATCAGCCCCAGCATTTT. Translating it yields CASSQVGGGNQPQHF.